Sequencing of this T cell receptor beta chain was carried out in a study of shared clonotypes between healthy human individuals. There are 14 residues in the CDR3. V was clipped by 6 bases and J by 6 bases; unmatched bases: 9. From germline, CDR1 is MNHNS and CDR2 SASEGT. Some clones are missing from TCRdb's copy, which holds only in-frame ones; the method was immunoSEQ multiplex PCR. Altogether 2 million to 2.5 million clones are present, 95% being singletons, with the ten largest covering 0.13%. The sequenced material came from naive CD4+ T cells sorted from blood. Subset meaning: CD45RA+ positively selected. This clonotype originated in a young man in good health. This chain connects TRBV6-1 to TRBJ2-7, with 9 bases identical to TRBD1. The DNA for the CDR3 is TGTGCCAGCAGGGCCTCCGGGACAGGGTTCGAGCAGTACTTC. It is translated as CASRASGTGFEQYF.